This record covers a single T cell receptor beta chain. It has no known antigen specificity. No much larger clone exists at a distance of one base, and base qualities are not known. Spanning cysteine to phenylalanine, the CDR3 consists of 12 amino acids. The entry retains the CDR3 DNA only, 36 bases that are in frame from base 1. Library preparation was by the immunoSEQ multiplex PCR assay. For most patients, genomic DNA was isolated with the Qiagen DNeasy Blood and Tissue Kit and sent frozen to Adaptive Biotechnologies for TCR sequencing. For most patients, high-throughput TCR-beta CDR3 sequencing of genomic DNA was performed by Adaptive Biotechnologies. On the authors' methods: Adaptive's ImmunoSEQ software supplied the TCR sequencing data for around 19 patients, while MiXCR and VDJtools were used to process a few other patients. CD4 versus CD8 sorting errors were corrected by removing sequences found in both subsets at a frequency ratio below 5:1. CDR3 nucleotide sequences shared between donor and recipient were removed because the origin of such sequences could not be assigned. At least 2-fold expansion over unstimulated cells and a minimum CFSE-low frequency of 0.002% (template counts) or 0.001% (read counts) were required for clones to be classified as alloreactive. A clone was considered mappable if detected in the sequenced pre-transplant spleen, lymph node, or MLR CFSE-low populations of the donor or recipient. Cumulative frequency of alloreactive clones was calculated as a percentage of all sequences weighted by copy number. The source is immuneACCESS, and TCRdb retained only in-frame sequences with V and J called. Part of the clones is not carried over; for the studies checked, unresolved V genes explain less than half of this, and the remainder is unexplained. The V and J calls and clone size are taken from that table; D and trimming were inferred from the DNA. This sample holds about 81,000 clones; 75% to 95% were observed only once. The ten largest clones represent around 0.37% of the sample.

This sample is drawn from a study of graft-versus-host responses after intestinal transplantation (dated by TCRdb to the early 2020s). Regarding the research as a whole: The transplants that recipients received were multivisceral, liver-intestinal, or isolated intestinal. Every recipient was given anti-thymocyte globulin induction, followed by about 3 years of maintenance tacrolimus and steroids. Donor T cell macrochimerism was defined as a peak of at least 4% donor T cells among recipient peripheral blood mononuclear cells. Instead of going to the commercial service, samples from a few later patients were sequenced in-house on an Illumina MiSeq and processed with MiXCR. To identify alloreactive clones, pre-transplant mixed lymphocyte reaction products were sequenced and compared with unstimulated pre-transplant donor and recipient T cells. Graft-versus-host and host-versus-graft alloreactive T cell clones were tracked in the graft, circulation and bone marrow after intestinal transplantation using bulk TCR-beta CDR3 sequencing. Of the 20 to 30 intestinal transplant recipients enrolled in the cohort, one of whom was a retransplant, a few patients without pretransplant specimens were excluded. What the research found in general, with its limitations: Early after transplant, declines in HvG clones were associated with peak levels of circulating GvH clones. In the allografts of patients with donor T cell macrochimerism, GvH to HvG T cell clonal ratios were high. The relatively low number and heterogeneity of intestinal transplant patients limited the conclusions. GvH clones turned up in recipient bone marrow, with some appearing earlier in ileal mucosa or blood, a pattern consistent with an intestinal mucosal origin.

What this sample's time point label stands for: cells obtained before transplantation from donor or recipient. CD3+CD4+ and CD3+CD8+ populations were FACS-sorted from unstimulated pre-transplant donor and recipient cells taken from spleen or lymph nodes. The chain joins TRBV21-1 to TRBJ1-2; the table's TRBD1 call for D was not verified on the DNA. TRBV21-1 is noted as a pseudogene. This receptor was obtained from a human donor who was the organ donor for an intestinal transplant. The source was unstimulated CD4+ T cells sorted from spleen or lymph node cells, collected before transplant. The DNA is as follows: TGTGCCAGCAAACAGGGTAACTATGGCTACACCTTC. Translated, this gives CASKQGNYGYTF.